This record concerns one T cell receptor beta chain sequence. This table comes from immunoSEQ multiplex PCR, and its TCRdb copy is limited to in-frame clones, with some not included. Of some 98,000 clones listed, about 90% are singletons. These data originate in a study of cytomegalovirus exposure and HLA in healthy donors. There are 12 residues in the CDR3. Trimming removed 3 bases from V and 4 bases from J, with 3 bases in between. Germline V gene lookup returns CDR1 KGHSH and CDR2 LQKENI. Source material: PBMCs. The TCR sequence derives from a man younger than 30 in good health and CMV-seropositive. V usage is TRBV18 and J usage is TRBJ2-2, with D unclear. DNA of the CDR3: TGTGCCAGCTCACCCATCACCGGGGAGCTGTTTTTT. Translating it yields CASSPITGELFF.